These 21 T cell receptor beta chains were sequenced from one sample in a study of T cell repertoires in cytomegalovirus infection. MiXCR, run by TCRdb on the reads, gives a single entry per CDR3 protein. The repertoire consists of 170,000 or so distinct CDR3 sequences, with about 18% occurring once and the leading ten covering approximately 25%. What was sequenced was CD8+ T cells from PBMCs. These TCRs come from a human donor in good health (CMV status not recorded). Some clones in this sample may be carry-over from other donors' samples.

The chain recombines TRBV11-2 with TRBJ2-4; D not certain. Germline values: CDR1 SGHAT, CDR2 FQNNGV. The CDR3 runs to 18 residues. V was trimmed by 0 bases and J by 0 bases, leaving 15 bases between them. Here the CDR3 DNA reads TGTGCCAGCAGCTTAGATCGTGTAACACCTCTAGCCAAAAACATTCAGTACTTC. Translated: CASSLDRVTPLAKNIQYF. Full variable domain (outside the CDR3, taken from reference TRBV11-2 and TRBJ2-4): EAGVAQSPRYKIIEKRQSVAFWCNPISGHATLYWYQQILGQGPKLLIQFQNNGVVDDSQLPKDRFSAERLKGVDSTLKIQPAKLEDSAVYLCASSLDRVTPLAKNIQYFGAGTRLSVL.

The chain links TRBV12-3 or TRBV12-4 to TRBJ2-2; 9 bases line up with TRBD1. Trimming removed 6 bases from V and 5 bases from J; junction bases left unmatched: 10. The CDR3 extends over 16 amino acids. CDR3 protein: CASSPTGGGWTGELFF. Written as DNA, the CDR3 is TGTGCCAGCAGCCCTACAGGGGGCGGATGGACCGGGGAGCTGTTTTTT.

This clonotype appeared a few times. The chain carries TRBV5-6 and TRBJ2-1; TRBD2 might be the D (5 bases). The V end was cut by 3 bases, the J end by 3 bases, with 16 bases between. CDR1 is SGHDT, CDR2 YYEEEE, per germline. The CDR3 is 16 amino acids. This CDR3 is CASSSREDQLYNEQFF. In DNA, the CDR3 is TGTGCCAGCAGCTCCCGGGAAGACCAACTCTACAATGAGCAGTTCTTC.

As DNA, the CDR3 is TGCAGTGCTAGAGACCTTTCTGGGGCCAACGTCCTGACTTTC. This codes for CSARDLSGANVLTF. This chain joins TRBV20-1 and TRBJ2-6, with unresolved D. Trimming cost V 0 bases and J 1 base, with 4 bases left between them. The V gene's germline CDR1 is DFQATT and CDR2 SNEGSKA (reference sequence). CDR3 length equals 14 residues.

This clonotype has just a few counts. The V gene is TRBV11-1, the J gene TRBJ2-7; TRBD1 might be the D (6 bases). Trimming took 8 bases from V and 3 from J, leaving 14 bases between them. Per germline, CDR1 SGHAT and CDR2 FQDESV (reference sequence). This CDR3 contains 13 residues. The CDR3 region has the DNA TGTGCCAGCGGAACAGGGATCCTCTACGAGCAGTACTTC. Translating gives CASGTGILYEQYF.

This clonotype was observed a handful of times. The V gene is TRBV4-1, the J gene TRBJ2-3; tentative D call: TRBD1 (6 bases). This CDR3 is built from 15 residues. Trimming left V 4 bases short and J 2 bases short, with 13 bases between. Germline V gene lookup returns CDR1 MGHRA and CDR2 YSYEKL. The DNA for the CDR3 is TGCGCCAGCAGCCGTCCAGGGGACCACACAGATACGCAGTATTTT. This translates into CASSRPGDHTDTQYF.

For the CDR3, the DNA is TGCGCCAGCAGTCTACACGCACTAGCGGGGGGACCAATTCAGCGTGAGCAGTTCTTC. This translates into CASSLHALAGGPIQREQFF. This chain connects TRBV4-1 to TRBJ2-1; 12 positions agree with TRBD2. The CDR3 spans 19 residues. The trim removed 6 bases at V and 9 bases at J, leaving 21 bases unmatched. Per the germline V gene, CDR1 is MGHRA and CDR2 is YSYEKL.

This clonotype was picked up a small number of times. This chain uses TRBV6-8 with TRBJ2-7, with a weak D call TRBD2 (6 bases). The CDR3 is 15 amino acids. Deletions cut 2 bases from V and 0 bases from J, with 11 bases between. Germline assignment: CDR1 MNHGY and CDR2 SAAAGT. The CDR3 region has the DNA TGTGCCAGCAGTTACGCGGGGCCGAGCTCCTACGAGCAGTACTTC. Translation gives CASSYAGPSSYEQYF.

This rearrangement joins TRBV18 to TRBJ2-1; 8 positions agree with TRBD1. After removal of 3 bases from V and 4 bases from J, the junction contained 5 bases not matched to a gene. The V gene's germline CDR1 is KGHSH and CDR2 LQKENI. The CDR3 covers 15 residues. The CDR3 region is CASSPDRGPYNEQFF. CDR3 nucleotide sequence: TGTGCCAGCTCACCCGACAGGGGCCCTTACAATGAGCAGTTCTTC.

Points on this clonotype: A read error may produce the germline difference seen at one junction end. The chain carries TRBV7-9 and TRBJ2-1; 9 bases agree with TRBD2. The CDR3 totals 15 residues. Per germline, CDR1 SEHNR and CDR2 FQNEAQ (reference sequence). CDR3 coding DNA: TGTGCCAGCAGTTTAGCGGGGGAGCCGCGGAATGAGCAGTTCTTC. Translated, it gives CASSLAGEPRNEQFF.

This clonotype was detected a few times. This chain links TRBV6-4 with TRBJ2-4; tentative D call: TRBD2 (6 bases). Germline loops: CDR1 MRHNA, CDR2 SNTAGT. Trimming pared 2 bases from V and 2 bases from J, leaving 19 bases between. This CDR3 is 18 amino acids long. In DNA form, the CDR3 reads TGTGCCAGCAGTGACACGACTCTAATTGGGGGGTCCAAAAACATTCAGTACTTC. Amino acids: CASSDTTLIGGSKNIQYF.

The chain recombines TRBV20-1 with TRBJ2-5, with TRBD2 identical over 9 bases. The CDR3 consists of 16 residues. Germline CDR1 DFQATT, CDR2 SNEGSKA (reference sequence). Unmatched junction bases numbered 5, after V lost 0 bases and J lost 0 bases. This chain's CDR3 is CSARERLAEYQETQYF. In DNA form, the CDR3 reads TGCAGTGCTAGAGAACGACTAGCGGAGTACCAAGAGACCCAGTACTTC.

The gene calls are TRBV7-6 and TRBJ1-5; D gene unclear. The CDR3 is 15 amino acids. V lost 5 bases and J lost 4, with 15 bases in between. Per the germline V gene, CDR1 is SGHVS and CDR2 is FNYEAQ. The CDR3 coding sequence is TGTGCCAGCAGCCAGTGGACGGGAGATAATCAGCCCCAGCATTTT. Its protein is CASSQWTGDNQPQHF.

V is TRBV28 and J is TRBJ2-4; TRBD1 might be the D (5 bases). The CDR3 has 14 residues. Per the germline V gene, CDR1 is MDHEN and CDR2 is SYDVKM. Between the trimmed V and J ends, which lost 5 bases and 3 bases, there was a span of 11 bases. CDR3 loop: CASSPDSYKNIQYF. The CDR3, as DNA: TGTGCCAGCAGTCCCGACAGCTACAAAAACATTCAGTACTTC. The full variable domain, its missing parts supplied by reference TRBV28 and TRBJ2-4, is DVKVTQSSRYLVKRTGEKVFLECVQDMDHENMFWYRQDPGLGLRLIYFSYDVKMKEKGDIPEGYSVSREKKERFSLILESASTNQTSMYLCASSPDSYKNIQYFGAGTRLSVL.

This chain uses TRBV7-6 with TRBJ2-1; 8 bases fit TRBD2. Per the germline V gene, CDR1 is SGHVS and CDR2 is FNYEAQ. The CDR3 contains 14 residues. The V gene end was trimmed by 4 bases and the J gene end by 9 bases; junction bases not matched to a gene: 8. The CDR3 loop is CASSSGGPRGEQFF. The CDR3 region has the DNA TGTGCCAGCAGCTCGGGGGGGCCTAGGGGTGAGCAGTTCTTC.

The table lists this clonotype with a few counts. The chain combines TRBV7-9 with TRBJ2-6, with TRBD2 as a possible D gene (5 bases). Germline lookup yields CDR1 SEHNR and CDR2 FQNEAQ (reference sequence). This CDR3 comprises 17 residues. Trimming removed 2 bases at V and 0 bases at J, with 11 bases between. CDR3: CASSLSSIHSGANVLTF. CDR3 nucleotide sequence: TGTGCCAGCAGCTTATCTAGCATACACTCTGGGGCCAACGTCCTGACTTTC.

The table lists this clonotype with a few counts. The chain links TRBV7-6 to TRBJ2-1; D gene uncertain. Trimming removed 3 bases at V and 5 bases at J, with 8 bases between. This CDR3 contains 13 residues. Per the germline V gene, CDR1 is SGHVS and CDR2 is FNYEAQ. The CDR3 protein is CASSFRRDNEQFF. CDR3 DNA: TGTGCCAGCAGCTTTAGACGGGACAATGAGCAGTTCTTC.

The sample holds many counts of this clonotype. The chain links TRBV7-2 to TRBJ2-7, with D tentatively TRBD2 (6 bases). CDR3 length: 13 residues. The germline gives CDR1 SGHTA, CDR2 FQGNSA. The V gene lost 3 bases and the J gene lost 3 bases, with 9 bases spanning the gap. The CDR3 DNA is TGTGCCAGCAGCTTTGGCGGGGTCTACGAGCAGTACTTC. Amino acids: CASSFGGVYEQYF.

The CDR3 nucleotides read TGTGCCAGCAGTTATGGGGGACAGCAGCAGTACTTC. Encoded protein: CASSYGGQQQYF. This chain links TRBV6-5 with TRBJ2-7; 7 bases align to TRBD1. V dropped 3 bases and J dropped 8; count of bases not matched to a gene: 4. The CDR3 runs to 12 residues. In germline, CDR1 is MNHEY, CDR2 SVGAGI.

The V and J genes are TRBV19 and TRBJ1-3; D is possibly TRBD1 (6 bases). Trimming stripped 5 bases from V and 1 base from J, with 15 bases between. CDR1 is LNHDA and CDR2 is SQIVND in the germline V gene (reference sequence). The CDR3 is made up of 16 amino acids. In nucleotides, the CDR3 is TGTGCCAGTAGTCTCAGACAGGAAGCGTCTGGAAACACCATATATTTT. Amino acids: CASSLRQEASGNTIYF. The full variable domain, completed using reference TRBV19 and TRBJ1-3, is DGGITQSPKYLFRKEGQNVTLSCEQNLNHDAMYWYRQDPGQGLRLIYYSQIVNDFQKGDIAEGYSVSREKKESFPLTVTSAQKNPTAFYLCASSLRQEASGNTIYFGEGSWLTVV.

This clonotype was seen only a few times. The chain uses TRBV28 and TRBJ1-1; D remains unclear. Germline values: CDR1 MDHEN, CDR2 SYDVKM. Trimming removed 7 bases at V and 10 bases at J, with 22 bases between. The CDR3 spans 14 residues. This CDR3 reads CASKRSSLIIRAFF. DNA of the CDR3: TGTGCCAGCAAAAGGAGCAGTTTAATTATTAGAGCTTTCTTT.